These 14 T cell receptor beta chains share one sample of origin, sequenced in a study of blood T cell repertoires in COVID-19. Here immunoSEQ multiplex PCR was the method, and the copy in TCRdb shows in-frame clones only, minus some. This sample has 200,000 to 250,000 clones; roughly 92% occur once, and the top ten carry over 0.75%. The specimen was peripheral blood. These receptors were taken from a man aged 60 to 69 with COVID-19, enrolled during active disease.

The V gene is TRBV5-1, the J gene TRBJ2-2, with TRBD1 identical over 11 bases. The CDR3 is 17 residues long. Unmatched junction bases numbered 3, after V lost 0 bases and J lost 2 bases. From germline, CDR1 is SGHRS and CDR2 YFSETQ. CDR3 coding DNA: TGCGCCAGCAGCTTGGGGACAGGGGGCCGAAACACCGGGGAGCTGTTTTTT. Translated, it gives CASSLGTGGRNTGELFF. The variable domain in full, with the rest retrieved from reference TRBV5-1 and TRBJ2-2, is KAGVTQTPRYLIKTRGQQVTLSCSPISGHRSVSWYQQTPGQGLQFLFEYFSETQRNKGNFPGRFSGRQFSNSRSEMNVSTLELGDSALYLCASSLGTGGRNTGELFFGEGSRLTVL.

The chain is built from TRBV5-1 and TRBJ2-1, with D possibly TRBD1 on 6 matching bases. The CDR3 is made up of 14 amino acids. Per the germline V gene, CDR1 is SGHRS and CDR2 is YFSETQ. V gave up 0 bases and J gave up 4 bases, with 8 bases separating them. CDR3 nucleotide sequence: TGCGCCAGCAGCTTGGACGGACAGTACAATGAGCAGTTCTTC. It is translated as CASSLDGQYNEQFF.

This clone was counted once. The genes are TRBV23-1 and TRBJ1-2, with D unclear. TRBV23-1 is sorted into the ORF group, with uncertain function. V dropped 8 bases and J dropped 8 bases, with 9 bases sitting between them. The CDR3 is 10 residues long. The CDR3 spells CASSGGGYTF. The CDR3 DNA reads as TGCGCCAGCTCTGGCGGAGGCTACACCTTC.

The chain uses TRBV5-5 and TRBJ1-2; 9 bases agree with TRBD1. Germline CDR1 is SGHKS and CDR2 is YYEKEE (reference sequence). The CDR3 loop spans 14 amino acids. The junction had 3 bases not matched to a gene; V was cut back by 2 bases and J by 4 bases. The CDR3 spells CASSLGQGIYGYTF. Written as DNA, the CDR3 is TGTGCCAGCAGCTTAGGACAGGGGATCTATGGCTACACCTTC.

The chain has TRBV18 and TRBJ2-1; 7 bases map to TRBD1. The CDR3 consists of 12 residues. CDR1 is KGHSH and CDR2 is LQKENI in the germline V gene. V shed 3 bases, J shed 15 bases, and the junction held 8 bases outside the gene matches. The CDR3 DNA reads TGTGCCAGCTCACCTGACAGGGTCGAACCGTTCTTC. Protein: CASSPDRVEPFF.

V is TRBV6-6 and J is TRBJ2-1; 9 bases fit TRBD1. This CDR3 has 16 residues. Germline assignment: CDR1 MNHNY and CDR2 SVGAGI (reference sequence). J was trimmed by 4 bases and V by 9 bases; bases with no gene match: 13. This CDR3 is CASDGTGQKTYNEQFF. CDR3 DNA: TGTGCCAGTGACGGGACAGGGCAAAAAACTTACAATGAGCAGTTCTTC.

The V and J genes are TRBV18 and TRBJ2-7; D not resolved. The V end lost 1 base, the J end lost 1 base, and 5 bases lay between the germline ends. Germline CDR1 KGHSH, CDR2 LQKENI. This CDR3 comprises 13 residues. In DNA, the CDR3 is TGTGCCAGCTCACCACGGGCTTCCTACGAGCAGTACTTC. Residues: CASSPRASYEQYF. The full variable domain, completed using reference TRBV18 and TRBJ2-7, is NAGVMQNPRHLVRRRGQEARLRCSPMKGHSHVYWYRQLPEEGLKFMVYLQKENIIDESGMPKERFSAEFPKEGPSILRIQQVVRGDSAAYFCASSPRASYEQYFGPGTRLTVT.

V gene TRBV27 combines with J gene TRBJ2-6; D gene unclear. Germline CDR1 MNHEY, CDR2 SMNVEV (reference sequence). There are 15 residues in the CDR3. V gave up 1 base and J gave up 0 bases, with 4 bases separating them. CDR3 coding DNA: TGTGCCAGCAGTTTATATTACTCTGGGGCCAACGTCCTGACTTTC. It encodes CASSLYYSGANVLTF.

This chain joins TRBV29-1 and TRBJ1-1; D is unclear. Germline V gives CDR1 SQVTM, CDR2 ANQGSEA. Trimming stripped 7 bases from V and 1 base from J, with 13 bases between. The CDR3 has 13 residues. The CDR3 DNA reads as TGCAGCGGGGCCCGCCGCGCGAACACTGAAGCTTTCTTT. Translation gives CSGARRANTEAFF.

The chain is built from TRBV7-9 and TRBJ1-1; perhaps TRBD1 as D (5 bases). Germline CDR1 is SEHNR and CDR2 is FQNEAQ (reference sequence). Trimming pared 5 bases from V and 2 bases from J, leaving 15 bases between. The CDR3 has 15 residues. As DNA, the CDR3 is TGTGCCAGCAGCGTACCCAGGGTTGGAAACACTGAAGCTTTCTTT. Protein sequence: CASSVPRVGNTEAFF.

This clone was observed once. A read error may produce the germline difference seen at one junction end. V and J are TRBV27 and TRBJ2-7, with a tentative D call TRBD2 (5 bases). CDR1 is MNHEY, CDR2 SMNVEV, per germline (reference sequence). The length of the CDR3 is 14 residues. CDR3 region: CASSFYGNSQPPLF. In DNA, the CDR3 is TGTGCCAGCAGTTTTTACGGGAACTCACAGCCCCCCCTCTTC.

The chain couples TRBV7-9 to TRBJ2-3; 9 bases agree with TRBD1. V shed 11 bases and J 4 bases; nucleotides not matched to a gene: 16. CDR1 SEHNR and CDR2 FQNEAQ come from the germline V gene (reference sequence). The CDR3 loop spans 16 amino acids. DNA of the CDR3: TGTGCCTTAATAGTTCCGGGACAGGGATCCTCAGATACGCAGTATTTT. Its translation is CALIVPGQGSSDTQYF.

The chain has TRBV27 and TRBJ2-2; 7 bases are a match to TRBD2. The V and J ends lost 4 bases and 1 base, in that order; junction bases with no gene match: 0. Germline V gives CDR1 MNHEY, CDR2 SMNVEV (reference sequence). CDR3 length: 14 amino acids. Here the CDR3 DNA reads TGTGCCAGCAGTTGGGGGGGGAACACCGGGGAGCTGTTTTTT. The encoded protein is CASSWGGNTGELFF.

This sequence joins TRBV5-6 and TRBJ1-4; D is uncertain. CDR1 and CDR2 from the germline V gene are SGHDT and YYEEEE. Trimming took off 0 bases at V and 4 bases at J, with 10 bases between the two ends. The length of the CDR3 is 15 residues. This chain's CDR3 is CASSLGGIGNEKLFF. CDR3 nucleotide sequence: TGTGCCAGCAGCTTGGGAGGGATCGGTAATGAAAAACTGTTTTTT.